One sample yielded the 15 T cell receptor beta chains listed below, sequenced in a study of STAT5B mutations in CD4+ large granular lymphocyte leukemia. Clones were read by immunoSEQ multiplex PCR, and TCRdb kept only the in-frame ones, dropping some. The sample shows tens of thousands of clones, less than 75% of them seen only once. The sample consisted of CD4+ T cells from blood buffy coats. These receptors all come from a human donor in good health.

The chain has TRBV11-2 and TRBJ1-6, with D possibly matching TRBD1 (6 bases). V lost 5 bases to trimming and J lost 14 bases, with 16 bases between them. The CDR3 has 13 residues. Germline lookup yields CDR1 SGHAT and CDR2 FQNNGV. The CDR3 DNA follows: TGTGCCAGCAGCCCCACCCCGGGGGGCACCCTCCACTTT. This gives the protein CASSPTPGGTLHF.

The sample holds a few counts of this clone. This chain joins TRBV5-4 and TRBJ1-1; D not resolved. Germline V gene data show CDR1 as SGHNT and CDR2 as YYREEE (reference sequence). CDR3 length: 14 residues. V dropped 0 bases and J dropped 2 bases, with 8 bases sitting between them. Here the CDR3 reads CASSLAGPNTEAFF. The CDR3 nucleotides are TGTGCCAGCAGCTTGGCAGGACCAAACACTGAAGCTTTCTTT. The full variable domain, with the rest looked up from reference TRBV5-4 and TRBJ1-1, is ETGVTQSPTHLIKTRGQQVTLRCSSQSGHNTVSWYQQALGQGPQFIFQYYREEENGRGNFPPRFSGLQFPNYSSELNVNALELDDSALYLCASSLAGPNTEAFFGQGTRLTVV.

On this clone itself: A junction end diverges from the germline sequence, so it may reflect a read error. This chain joins TRBV7-7 and TRBJ2-6, with D perhaps matching TRBD1 (6 bases). This CDR3 is 19 amino acids long. Germline loops: CDR1 SSHAT, CDR2 FNYEAQ (reference sequence). CDR3 sequence: CASSLVVGQRDSGANVLTF. The DNA for the CDR3 is TGTGCTAGCAGCTTAGTTGTTGGACAGAGGGACTCTGGGGCCAACGTCCTGACTTTC.

This chain joins TRBV7-9 and TRBJ2-1, with a possible D match to TRBD2 (6 bases). With 0 bases removed from V and 9 bases from J, the gap between germline ends came to 9 bases. CDR3 length equals 13 residues. The germline V gene has CDR1 SEHNR and CDR2 FQNEAQ (reference sequence). This CDR3 reads CASSLARESEQFF. CDR3 bases: TGTGCCAGCAGCTTAGCCCGGGAGAGTGAGCAGTTCTTC. Variable domain in full (rest from reference TRBV7-9 and TRBJ2-1): DTGVSQNPRHKITKRGQNVTFRCDPISEHNRLYWYRQTLGQGPEFLTYFQNEAQLEKSRLLSDRFSAERPKGSFSTLEIQRTEQGDSAMYLCASSLARESEQFFGPGTRLTVL.

The genes are TRBV19 and TRBJ2-5; maybe TRBD2 (6 bases). CDR1 and CDR2 (germline): LNHDA, SQIVND (reference sequence). This CDR3 has 15 residues. Between the trimmed V and J ends, which lost 6 bases and 1 base, there was a span of 15 bases. In DNA form, the CDR3 reads TGTGCCAGTAGGGGGGGTCCTAGGGTCCAAGAGACCCAGTACTTC. Translating it yields CASRGGPRVQETQYF.

The chain links TRBV28 to TRBJ1-2; 9 positions match TRBD1. The V gene's germline CDR1 is MDHEN and CDR2 SYDVKM. This CDR3 contains 13 residues. V shed 6 bases, J shed 7 bases, and the junction held 6 bases outside the gene matches. CDR3 DNA: TGTGCCAGCAGGTCCCCGGGACAGGGTGGCTACACCTTC. Amino acids: CASRSPGQGGYTF.

This chain joins TRBV9 and TRBJ2-4; TRBD2 aligns across 10 bases. Trimming took 0 bases from V and 6 from J; bases not matched to a gene: 12. CDR1 and CDR2 (germline): SGDLS, YYNGEE. This CDR3 spans 18 amino acids. CDR3 sequence reads: CASSVAPSGGDSRNIQYF. CDR3 bases: TGTGCCAGCAGCGTAGCTCCGAGCGGGGGGGACTCTAGAAACATTCAGTACTTC.

The chain carries TRBV9 and TRBJ2-5, with 11 bases aligning to TRBD2. Per the germline V gene, CDR1 is SGDLS and CDR2 is YYNGEE. The CDR3 contains 16 residues. Trimming removed 2 bases from V and 5 bases from J; junction bases left unmatched: 8. The CDR3 region has the DNA TGTGCCAGCAGCGTTGGTAGCGGGGGGGCAGTGGAGACCCAGTACTTC. Its protein product is CASSVGSGGAVETQYF.

V and J are TRBV19 and TRBJ2-7, with D uncertain. Trimming left V 6 bases short and J 1 base short, with 13 bases between. This CDR3 contains 14 residues. Germline CDR1 LNHDA, CDR2 SQIVND (reference sequence). This CDR3 is CASSSQVGSYEQYF. CDR3 bases: TGTGCCAGTAGCTCGCAGGTTGGATCCTACGAGCAGTACTTC.

The chain is built from TRBV19 and TRBJ2-2, with 11 bases fitting TRBD2. Germline trimming cut 5 bases from V and 3 bases from J; bases unmatched to any gene: 11. CDR1 is LNHDA, CDR2 SQIVND, per germline (reference sequence). The CDR3 runs to 18 residues. The DNA of the CDR3 is TGTGCCAGTAGTTCCCCGAGGACTAGCGGGTCTTACACCGGGGAGCTGTTTTTT. This codes for CASSSPRTSGSYTGELFF.

The rearrangement joins TRBV7-2 to TRBJ1-1, with TRBD1 identical over 9 bases. The CDR3 extends over 14 amino acids. With V trimmed by 6 bases and J by 1 base, 3 bases remained unmatched. Germline-derived CDR1 and CDR2 are SGHTA and FQGNSA. This chain's CDR3 is CASRGQGGNTEAFF. The CDR3 DNA reads as TGTGCCAGCAGGGGACAGGGAGGGAACACTGAAGCTTTCTTT. Full variable domain (remainder filled in from reference TRBV7-2 and TRBJ1-1): GAGVSQSPSNKVTEKGKDVELRCDPISGHTALYWYRQSLGQGLEFLIYFQGNSAPDKSGLPSDRFSAERTGGSVSTLTIQRTQQEDSAVYLCASRGQGGNTEAFFGQGTRLTVV.

V and J are TRBV21-1 and TRBJ1-1; TRBD1 reflects the table's D call only, with no check against the DNA. TRBV21-1 is an annotated pseudogene. The CDR3 loop spans 18 amino acids. The CDR3 spells CASSKVKVRQAPNTEAFF. In nucleotides, the CDR3 is TGTGCCAGCAGCAAAGTTAAAGTCCGTCAGGCACCGAACACTGAAGCTTTCTTT.

The rearrangement joins TRBV19 to TRBJ2-2; 7 bases agree with TRBD2. There are 12 residues in the CDR3. The J segment lost 7 bases and the V segment lost 8 bases, leaving 4 bases of the junction unmatched. Germline V lookup: CDR1 LNHDA, CDR2 SQIVND (reference sequence). The CDR3 loop reads CASGLVNGELFF. CDR3 coding DNA: TGTGCCAGTGGACTAGTCAACGGGGAGCTGTTTTTT.

This clone was found a few times. The chain recombines TRBV28 with TRBJ1-5; a possible D gene is TRBD1 (5 bases). CDR3 length equals 15 residues. Per germline, CDR1 MDHEN and CDR2 SYDVKM. The V and J ends lost 2 bases and 6 bases respectively, with 14 bases between them. The CDR3 protein is CASSLPGRLFQPQHF. As DNA, the CDR3 is TGTGCCAGCAGTTTACCAGGGCGCTTGTTTCAGCCCCAGCATTTT.

The CDR3 loop is CASSNIAFSNQPQHF. The CDR3 DNA reads TGCGCCAGCAGTAACATAGCCTTCAGCAATCAGCCCCAGCATTTT. The chain uses TRBV23-1 and TRBJ1-5, with D unresolved. TRBV23-1 has ORF status, its function being uncertain. This CDR3 has 15 amino acids. Trimming pared 5 bases from V and 1 base from J, leaving 12 bases between.